This T cell receptor beta chain came from a study of cytomegalovirus exposure and HLA in healthy donors. General study findings and limits: Per published accounts, TCR beta sequences correctly predicted the HLA-A and HLA-B alleles of most subjects. Several of the most significant clusters appeared linked to common viral pathogens, based on a later analysis. Among TCR beta chains, those listed as cytomegalovirus-associated numbered 164.

Germline V lookup: CDR1 GTSNPN, CDR2 SVGIG (reference sequence). Trimming removed 4 bases from V and 5 bases from J; junction bases left unmatched: 6. CDR3 length: 14 amino acids. The study ran its PCR with 60 Vbeta and 13 Jbeta primers. Assay: immunoSEQ multiplex PCR; the TCRdb copy retains only in-frame clones and omits some. The sample is made up of about 130,000 clones, and the top ten hold about 1.5% of it. As regards this clone: The antigen is unknown.

The rearrangement links TRBV30 to TRBJ2-2, with 8 bases identical to TRBD2. Source material: PBMCs. The clonotype comes from a woman aged 40 to 50 in good health and CMV-seropositive. This CDR3 is CAWTPGLVTGELFF. CDR3 DNA sequence: TGTGCCTGGACCCCGGGACTAGTGACCGGGGAGCTGTTTTTT.